Below, one T cell receptor beta chain is given with its context. This sample stems from a study of blood T cell repertoires in COVID-19. Assay used: immunoSEQ multiplex PCR; TCRdb lists only in-frame clones, some missing. The sample shows under 450,000 clones, more than 85% of them seen only once. CDR1 is LGHDT and CDR2 is YNNKEL in the germline V gene (reference sequence). The CDR3 has 15 residues. Unmatched junction bases numbered 5, after V lost 3 bases and J lost 5 bases. This sequence was found in a young woman who had recovered from COVID-19. The J gene is TRBJ2-7, the V gene TRBV3-1 (or the pseudogene TRBV3-2); TRBD1 matches 12 bases. Sequenced sample: PBMCs or T cells enriched from blood (not recorded which). The CDR3 DNA reads as TGTGCCAGCAGCCAGCTCGGGACAGGGGGCGACGAGCAGTACTTC. It encodes CASSQLGTGGDEQYF.